The next 30 T cell receptor beta chains were all read from a single sample in a study of T-cell memory formation after mild COVID-19. One entry per CDR3 protein, called by TCRdb with MiXCR from the 5' RACE reads. The sample lists 35,000 to 45,000 distinct CDR3 sequences, about 7.1% occurring once. Input material: PBMCs or a T cell subset sorted from them (not recorded which). These receptors were obtained from a man aged 18 to 29 who had mild COVID-19 (a few samples of this study predate the infection). Cell type and time point are not known.

This clonotype was observed a handful of times. The chain joins TRBV12-3 or TRBV12-4 to TRBJ1-1, with D perhaps matching TRBD1 (6 bases). Trimming shortened V by 5 bases and J by 0 bases, and 13 bases separated the two germline ends. The CDR3 spans 15 residues. CDR3 DNA: TGTGCCAGCAGTCCCAGGGGAAGCATGAACACTGAAGCTTTCTTT. As protein: CASSPRGSMNTEAFF.

The chain has TRBV21-1 and TRBJ2-1. TRBV21-1 has pseudogene status. The CDR3 is made up of 14 amino acids. CDR3 sequence reads: CASSKGKSHNEQFF. The CDR3 DNA reads as TGTGCCAGCAGCAAGGGGAAAAGTCACAATGAGCAGTTCTTC.

The V gene is TRBV7-3, the J gene TRBJ2-1; D remains unclear. There are 13 residues in the CDR3. V lost 0 bases to trimming and J lost 8 bases, with 8 bases between them. Germline V lookup: CDR1 SGHTA, CDR2 FQGTGA. The CDR3 loop is CASSLTARDEQFF. The DNA of the CDR3 is TGTGCCAGCAGCTTAACGGCCCGGGATGAGCAGTTCTTC.

This clonotype has a handful of counts. The chain couples TRBV24-1 to TRBJ2-7; D unresolved. This CDR3 has 13 residues. V was shortened by 6 bases and J by 6 bases, with 14 bases between the two germline ends. The germline gives CDR1 KGHDR, CDR2 SFDVKD. The CDR3 region has the DNA TGTGCCACCAGTCCCCCTTCACATGGCGAGCAGTACGTC. This codes for CATSPPSHGEQYV.

In its sample, this clonotype was seen many times. The rearrangement joins TRBV6-2 or TRBV6-3 to TRBJ1-5; the D gene is possibly TRBD1 (5 bases). V dropped 5 bases and J dropped 4 bases, with 12 bases sitting between them. CDR1 and CDR2 from the germline V gene are MNHEY and SVGEGT. The CDR3 totals 14 residues. The CDR3 nucleotides are TGTGCCAGCAGTCCTCAGGGTGGGAATCAGCCCCAGCATTTT. Residues: CASSPQGGNQPQHF.

This clonotype has only a few counts. The chain joins TRBV7-6 to TRBJ1-4; TRBD1 agrees at 9 bases. The J segment lost 5 bases and the V segment lost 5 bases, leaving 6 bases of the junction unmatched. Germline V gene sequence: CDR1 SGHVS, CDR2 FNYEAQ. The CDR3 contains 15 residues. CDR3 DNA sequence: TGTGCCAGCAGCATACAGGGGGCCCTAAATGAAAAACTGTTTTTT. This codes for CASSIQGALNEKLFF.

The rearrangement uses TRBV6-2 or TRBV6-3 and TRBJ2-6, with D uncertain. Trimming removed 3 bases at V and 2 bases at J, with 8 bases between. Germline values: CDR1 MNHEY, CDR2 SVGEGT. There are 15 residues in the CDR3. CDR3 sequence: CASSYGRTGANVLTF. CDR3 nucleotides: TGTGCCAGCAGTTATGGACGGACTGGGGCCAACGTCCTGACTTTC.

A few counts support this clonotype. The CDR3 DNA follows: TGTGCCAGCAGCTTGCTAGCGGGGTACACAGATACGCAGTATTTT. Its translation is CASSLLAGYTDTQYF. The chain employs TRBV7-2 and TRBJ2-3; TRBD2 matches at 9 bases. The germline V gene encodes CDR1 SGHTA and CDR2 FQGNSA. There are 15 residues in the CDR3. V lost 3 bases to trimming and J lost 2 bases; unmatched junction nucleotides: 3.

This clonotype was detected ten times or more. The chain is built from TRBV7-2 and TRBJ2-1; D perhaps matches TRBD1 (6 bases). Germline CDR1 reads SGHTA; CDR2 reads FQGNSA. Deletions cut 5 bases from V and 7 bases from J, with 18 bases between. The CDR3 length is 15 residues. CDR3 sequence (DNA): TGTGCCAGCAGCCCTGGAGCAGGGGTCGGGAATGAGCAGTTCTTC. Translating it yields CASSPGAGVGNEQFF.

In this sample, this clonotype turned up a few times. V is TRBV7-8 and J is TRBJ1-6; 7 bases map to TRBD1. CDR3 length equals 15 residues. Losses at the gene ends were 3 bases for V and 8 bases for J; bases not matched to a gene: 7. CDR1 and CDR2 (germline): SGHVS, FQNEAQ. Here the CDR3 DNA reads TGTGCCAGCAGCTTTCGGACAGGAGGGGATTCACCCCTCCACTTT. It translates to CASSFRTGGDSPLHF. Looking up the rest from reference TRBV7-8 and TRBJ1-6 gives the full variable domain: GAGVSQSPRYKVAKRGQDVALRCDPISGHVSLFWYQQALGQGPEFLTYFQNEAQLDKSGLPSDRFFAERPEGSVSTLKIQRTQQEDSAVYLCASSFRTGGDSPLHFGNGTRLTVT.

The chain recombines TRBV27 with TRBJ2-7, with 10 bases identical to TRBD1. V dropped 6 bases and J dropped 4; count of bases not matched to a gene: 6. The CDR3 is made up of 14 amino acids. From germline, CDR1 is MNHEY and CDR2 SMNVEV (reference sequence). In DNA form, the CDR3 reads TGTGCCAGCAGGCCGGGACAGGGGACGTACGAGCAGTACGTC. Translating gives CASRPGQGTYEQYV.

There are a few counts of this clonotype. This chain links TRBV5-6 with TRBJ1-2; no firm D call. Germline V gene lookup returns CDR1 SGHDT and CDR2 YYEEEE. The CDR3 extends over 13 amino acids. V was clipped by 4 bases and J by 8 bases, with 15 bases between them. Written as DNA, the CDR3 is TGTGCCAGCAGCCTTCGGGGAGTTGGCGGCTACACCTTC. The encoded protein is CASSLRGVGGYTF.

This clonotype was recorded a few times. The chain couples TRBV6-5 to TRBJ1-4; a weak D match, TRBD1 (5 bases). V lost 2 bases and J 10 bases, leaving 14 bases between the germline ends. This CDR3 comprises 14 residues. Germline V gene data show CDR1 as MNHEY and CDR2 as SVGAGI. The DNA of the CDR3 is TGTGCCAGCAGTTACGACCGGGGGATAGGAAAACTGTTTTTT. Amino acids: CASSYDRGIGKLFF.

This clonotype was counted only a few times. The rearrangement joins TRBV6-6 to TRBJ1-5; D call uncertain. The CDR3 totals 15 residues. Trimming removed 4 bases from V and 5 bases from J, with 15 bases in between. Per the germline V gene, CDR1 is MNHNY and CDR2 is SVGAGI (reference sequence). The CDR3 region has the DNA TGTGCCAGCAGTTCCCGGGTGGCGGAGGATCAGCCCCAGCATTTT. Translating gives CASSSRVAEDQPQHF.

The J gene is TRBJ2-5, the V gene TRBV12-3 or TRBV12-4; 7 nucleotides align to TRBD2. This CDR3 region has 14 residues. Trimming removed 6 bases from V and 2 bases from J; junction bases left unmatched: 6. The CDR3 DNA reads as TGTGCCAGCAGCTTACGGGAGGCACAAGAGACCCAGTACTTC. Protein: CASSLREAQETQYF.

In this sample, this clonotype is medium-sized. This chain connects TRBV7-2 to TRBJ2-1, with TRBD2 matching 10 bases. V was pared by 2 bases and J by 8 bases, with 6 bases of the junction left unmatched. The CDR3 has 15 residues. CDR1 is SGHTA, CDR2 FQGNSA, per germline. This CDR3 reads CASSLSSGGLYEQFF. The CDR3 DNA sequence: TGTGCCAGCAGCTTAAGTAGCGGGGGGCTGTATGAGCAGTTCTTC.

The chain carries TRBV4-1 and TRBJ1-5; no definite D call. Germline V gives CDR1 MGHRA, CDR2 YSYEKL. The CDR3 covers 13 residues. Trimming took off 1 base at V and 2 bases at J, with 3 bases between the two ends. The CDR3 loop reads CASSQGGNQPQHF. CDR3 DNA: TGCGCCAGCAGCCAAGGGGGCAATCAGCCCCAGCATTTT.

This clonotype was detected ten times or more. The chain couples TRBV7-6 to TRBJ2-5; the match to TRBD2 covers 8 bases. V shed 8 bases, J shed 4 bases, and the junction held 9 bases outside the gene matches. Germline CDR1 is SGHVS and CDR2 is FNYEAQ. This CDR3 comprises 14 residues. The CDR3 loop reads CASSGGGFLETQYF. The CDR3 DNA is TGTGCCAGCTCCGGGGGGGGGTTCTTAGAGACCCAGTACTTC.

This chain uses TRBV5-4 with TRBJ2-1; D may be TRBD2 (5 bases). Trimming removed 3 bases from V and 9 bases from J, with 13 bases in between. This CDR3 is built from 13 residues. Germline V gene lookup returns CDR1 SGHNT and CDR2 YYREEE (reference sequence). The CDR3 DNA reads TGTGCCAGCAGCTCGTGGACTGCCGGTGAGCAGTTCTTC. Protein sequence: CASSSWTAGEQFF.

This clonotype was counted between two and nine times. The chain links TRBV6-5 to TRBJ2-7; D remains unclear. Looked up from germline, CDR1 is MNHEY and CDR2 is SVGAGI. Deletions cut 4 bases from V and 4 bases from J, with 11 bases between. The CDR3 totals 13 residues. CDR3 coding DNA: TGTGCCAGCAGTTCCCCAGTTGGGTACGAGCAGTACTTC. It specifies CASSSPVGYEQYF.

The chain links TRBV7-2 to TRBJ1-1; maybe TRBD1 (5 bases). The CDR3 consists of 15 residues. Germline V gene lookup returns CDR1 SGHTA and CDR2 FQGNSA. Trimming removed 1 base from V and 4 bases from J, with 13 bases in between. CDR3 amino acids: CASSLGHRGSTEAFF. Here the CDR3 DNA reads TGTGCCAGCAGCTTAGGACACCGGGGGAGCACTGAAGCTTTCTTT. The full variable domain, its missing parts supplied by reference TRBV7-2 and TRBJ1-1, is GAGVSQSPSNKVTEKGKDVELRCDPISGHTALYWYRQSLGQGLEFLIYFQGNSAPDKSGLPSDRFSAERTGGSVSTLTIQRTQQEDSAVYLCASSLGHRGSTEAFFGQGTRLTVV.

This clonotype is medium-sized by share. CDR3 bases: TGCGCCAGCAGCCAAAGGGCGGCGGAGGGGAGAAACACTGAAGCTTTCTTT. Protein sequence: CASSQRAAEGRNTEAFF. The V and J genes are TRBV4-3 and TRBJ1-1; D is perhaps TRBD1 (5 bases). The CDR3 contains 17 residues. Germline CDR1 LGHNA, CDR2 YSLEER. V lost 2 bases and J 2 bases, leaving 18 bases between the germline ends.

This clonotype was seen a handful of times. J is TRBJ1-4 and V is TRBV12-3 or TRBV12-4, with a possible D match to TRBD1 (5 bases). The CDR3 runs 13 residues. V lost 7 bases and J lost 8, with 14 bases in between. The CDR3 protein is CASKYRRQEKLFF. As DNA, the CDR3 is TGTGCCAGCAAGTACAGGCGACAGGAAAAACTGTTTTTT.

Here the CDR3 DNA reads TGTGCCAGCAGCTTAGCGCGCAGAAAGCCCACAGATACGCAGTATTTT. Amino acid sequence: CASSLARRKPTDTQYF. The V and J genes are TRBV7-8 and TRBJ2-3; D ambiguous. The CDR3 spans 16 residues. V was trimmed by 0 bases and J by 2 bases, leaving 12 bases between them. Germline CDR1 reads SGHVS; CDR2 reads FQNEAQ.

This clonotype was observed at least ten times. The gene calls are TRBV5-1 and TRBJ1-1, with D maybe TRBD1 (6 bases). CDR1 is SGHRS and CDR2 is YFSETQ in the germline V gene. The CDR3 length is 14 residues. The V end lost 5 bases, the J end lost 4 bases, and 15 bases lay between the germline ends. Here the CDR3 DNA reads TGCGCCAGCAGTACTACAGGGACGGGCACTGAAGCTTTCTTT. Translated: CASSTTGTGTEAFF.

The chain carries TRBV12-3 or TRBV12-4 and TRBJ1-2; possible D gene TRBD1, 6 bases. This CDR3 is 15 amino acids long. Trimming pared 3 bases from V and 5 bases from J, leaving 16 bases between. The CDR3 DNA is TGTGCCAGCAGTTTGGGAGGGGGTGATCGGTATGGCTACACCTTC. Residues: CASSLGGGDRYGYTF.

The genes are TRBV28 and TRBJ2-3; the D gene is possibly TRBD2 (7 bases). Trimming removed 4 bases from V and 6 bases from J, with 14 bases in between. This CDR3 spans 14 amino acids. Germline assignment: CDR1 MDHEN and CDR2 SYDVKM. CDR3 bases: TGTGCCAGCAGTTCCCGCCGCGGGGGCGATACGCAGTATTTT. As protein: CASSSRRGGDTQYF.

The table lists this clonotype with a few counts. The chain links TRBV6-2 or TRBV6-3 to TRBJ2-7; D unresolved. V shed 5 bases and J shed 6 bases, with 11 bases lying between them. The CDR3 is 12 amino acids. The V gene's germline CDR1 is MNHEY and CDR2 SVGEGT. CDR3 protein: CASSRSSGEQYV. CDR3 nucleotides: TGTGCCAGCAGTCGCTCTAGTGGCGAGCAGTACGTC.

There are a few counts of this clonotype. The CDR3 nucleotides read TGTGCCAGCAGCTTGGGGCCCGGAAACATTCAGTACTTC. Translating it yields CASSLGPGNIQYF. The chain is built from TRBV7-3 and TRBJ2-4; a possible D gene is TRBD1 (5 bases). Germline-derived CDR1 and CDR2 are SGHTA and FQGTGA. The CDR3 consists of 13 residues. Trimming cost V 3 bases and J 6 bases, with 9 bases left between them.

This clonotype has at least ten counts. The genes are TRBV7-3 and TRBJ1-1; tentative D call: TRBD1 (6 bases). This CDR3 region has 16 residues. Germline assignment: CDR1 SGHTA and CDR2 FQGTGA. The V gene lost 1 base and the J gene lost 3 bases, with 15 bases spanning the gap. The CDR3 loop reads CASSLIGAGVDTEAFF. DNA of the CDR3: TGTGCCAGCAGCTTAATCGGGGCAGGGGTGGACACTGAAGCTTTCTTT.